The T cell receptor beta chain under discussion was sequenced for a study of blood T cell repertoires in COVID-19. Study-level information: The analysed material was cDNA or gDNA that came from T cells, B-cell-depleted T cells, or PBMCs.

Here immunoSEQ multiplex PCR was the method, and the copy in TCRdb shows in-frame clones only, minus some. Here the sample spans some 450,000 clones, approximately 89% being singletons. Germline V gene sequence: CDR1 LNHDA, CDR2 SQIVND (reference sequence). The CDR3 has 15 amino acids. V gave up 6 bases and J gave up 7 bases, with 19 bases separating them. Sequencing was performed on peripheral blood. The chain joins TRBV19 to TRBJ2-1, with D unclear. The clonotype originates from a woman aged 45-65 years with COVID-19, enrolled during active disease. CDR3 loop: CASRASGQPRNEQFF. In DNA form, the CDR3 reads TGTGCCAGTAGGGCGTCAGGTCAGCCAAGGAATGAGCAGTTCTTC.